This note documents a single T cell receptor (beta chain) sequence. The antigen is unknown. The sample is drawn from a study of post-analysis software for immune sequencing data. cDNA libraries of TCR beta carried unique molecular identifiers. In TCRdb, the PCR reads were re-called with MiXCR into one record per CDR3 protein. The sample has fewer than 850,000 distinct CDR3 sequences, less than 35% seen once. General study points: Controls significantly exceeded multiple sclerosis patients in normalized Chao1 diversity. Batch-mates among the samples co-clustered strongly by F measure.

Specimen: blood. The TCR comes from a girl under 18 with multiple sclerosis.

The CDR3 DNA reads as TGTGCCAGCAGTTTTCCAGGGGAGAACTATGGCTACACCTTC. Protein: CASSFPGENYGYTF. This chain links TRBV28 with TRBJ1-2; D may be TRBD1 (6 bases). CDR3 length: 14 residues. V was pared by 3 bases and J by 2 bases, with 10 bases between. CDR1 is MDHEN and CDR2 is SYDVKM in the germline V gene.